In this sample, the clone carrying this T cell receptor beta chain turned up many times. Its target is not known. The CDR3 is 14 amino acids. Germline values: CDR1 SQVTM, CDR2 ANQGSEA. V trimming: 4 bases; J trimming: 5 bases; junction bases outside the gene matches: 9. These data belong to a study of T cells after yellow fever vaccination. Study-level points and caveats: A limited proportion of clonotypes was detected within both the CD4 and CD8 compartments. A large majority of primary-vaccination clones showed up again after the booster (96% CD4, 75% to 90% CD8).

Template-switching 5'RACE yielded the TCR cDNA; a universal primer site and UMIs were added in the process. Via MiXCR, TCRdb re-called the 5' RACE reads, giving one row per CDR3 protein. This sample carries 120,000 to 150,000 distinct CDR3 sequences, about 8% of them seen once, and the ten largest clones take roughly 0.73%. The source was CD4+ T cells sorted from PBMCs, collected 5 days after the yellow fever booster vaccination. The chain couples TRBV29-1 to TRBJ2-5; 8 nucleotides agree with TRBD2. The receptor comes from a man aged 25-40 years who received the YFV17D yellow fever vaccine. The CDR3 protein is CSVGLAGGRETQYF. The CDR3 DNA reads as TGCAGCGTTGGGCTAGCGGGCGGGCGCGAGACCCAGTACTTC.